The next 3 T cell receptor beta chains were all read from a single sample in a study of regulatory T cells in long-lasting Graves disease. HTBI primers from iRepertoire and Arm-PCR of CDR3 regions yielded the TCR beta libraries. From the multiplex PCR reads, TCRdb called clonotypes with MiXCR, one entry per CDR3 protein. Here the sample spans 300,000 to 400,000 distinct CDR3 sequences, approximately 20% being singletons. The time point: newly diagnosed GD, antithyroid drugs for less than 3 months. The TCR library was prepared using RNA isolated from PBMCs. The sequenced sample was peripheral blood mononuclear cells (PBMCs), obtained at new diagnosis, from a patient treated with antithyroid drugs. The receptors come from a female donor with Graves disease.

This clonotype was seen at least ten times. The chain links TRBV7-9 to TRBJ2-5, with no clear D. V was clipped by 5 bases and J by 1 base, with 11 bases between them. Germline CDR1 and CDR2: SEHNR and FQNEAQ (reference sequence). The CDR3 covers 14 residues. The CDR3 region is CASSQENTQETQYF. The CDR3 nucleotides read TGTGCCAGCAGCCAAGAAAATACCCAAGAGACCCAGTACTTC.

This clonotype was detected ten times or more. The chain uses TRBV20-1 and TRBJ1-1; weak D call: TRBD1 (6 bases). Deletions cut 8 bases from V and 1 base from J, with 11 bases between. This CDR3 has 12 amino acids. Germline V gives CDR1 DFQATT, CDR2 SNEGSKA (reference sequence). CDR3 DNA sequence: TGCAGTACCGGGACAAAGAACACTGAAGCTTTCTTT. Amino acid sequence: CSTGTKNTEAFF.

Concerning this clonotype itself: A much larger clone differs by one base, so this may be a read error. The chain joins TRBV7-9 to TRBJ1-4; 7 bases line up with TRBD1. The CDR3 contains 15 residues. Looked up from germline, CDR1 is SEHNR and CDR2 is FQNEAQ (reference sequence). CDR3 in amino acids: CTSSTGQSTNEKLFF. The DNA of the CDR3 is TGTACCAGCAGCACGGGACAGTCAACTAATGAAAAACTGTTTTTT.